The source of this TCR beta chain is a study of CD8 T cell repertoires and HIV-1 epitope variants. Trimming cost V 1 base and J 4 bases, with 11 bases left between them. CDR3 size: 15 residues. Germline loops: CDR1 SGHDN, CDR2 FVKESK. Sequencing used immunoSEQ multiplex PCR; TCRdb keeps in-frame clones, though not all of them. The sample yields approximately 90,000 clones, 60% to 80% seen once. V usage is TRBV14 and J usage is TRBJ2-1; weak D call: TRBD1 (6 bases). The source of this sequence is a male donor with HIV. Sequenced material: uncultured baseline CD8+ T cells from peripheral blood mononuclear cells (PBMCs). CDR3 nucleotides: TGTGCCAGCAGCCAAGGGGGGACATTTTACAATGAGCAGTTCTTC. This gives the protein CASSQGGTFYNEQFF.